The T cell receptor (beta chain) under discussion was sequenced for a study of blood T cells in healthy people across ages. The study, taken as a whole, reports: Estimates based on one million T cells were treated as lower bounds. Unknown CMV status may confound age-related changes in expanded clones.

The authors ran a second PCR of about 6 to 11 cycles using a sample-barcoded 5' primer and a J-beta primer mix. Each cDNA molecule carried a tag from a template-switch adaptor that contained 12 random nucleotides. One entry per CDR3 protein, called by TCRdb with MiXCR from the 5' RACE reads. The profile covers approximately 810,000 distinct CDR3 sequences, with 35% to 40% appearing a single time and about an eighth taken by the ten largest. Each donor's blood draw was roughly 10 milliliters of peripheral blood. Germline CDR1 reads LGHNA; CDR2 reads YNFKEQ. This CDR3 comprises 16 residues. Germline trimming cut 1 base from V and 0 bases from J; bases unmatched to any gene: 5. Remarks on this clonotype: Its antigen remains unknown.

The V gene is TRBV4-2, the J gene TRBJ2-7, with 8 bases matching TRBD1. Material: blood. This clonotype was obtained from a man younger than 35 in good health. The CDR3 spells CASSQGTGINSYEQYF. The CDR3, as DNA: TGTGCCAGCAGCCAAGGGACAGGGATAAACTCCTACGAGCAGTACTTC.